Each of the 5 T cell receptor beta chains below was sequenced from the same sample in a study of T cell responses to AZD1222 COVID-19 vaccine. Clones were sequenced by immunoSEQ multiplex PCR, and TCRdb holds only the in-frame ones, with some missing. The data hold around 120,000 clones, with around 85% observed a single time. The starting material was peripheral blood, obtained on day 0 of AZD1222 vaccination. The receptors come from an adult in good health.

The rearrangement uses TRBV12-3 or TRBV12-4 and TRBJ2-7; 7 bases fit TRBD2. The V gene end was trimmed by 2 bases and the J gene end by 5 bases; junction bases not matched to a gene: 0. The CDR3 has 12 amino acids. CDR3 DNA sequence: TGTGCCAGCAGTTTACTAGCGGACGAGCAGTACTTC. Translated, it gives CASSLLADEQYF.

This chain connects TRBV28 to TRBJ2-7, with 9 bases fitting TRBD1. CDR3 length: 15 residues. From germline, CDR1 is MDHEN and CDR2 SYDVKM. Unmatched junction bases numbered 12, after V lost 7 bases and J lost 5 bases. In DNA, the CDR3 is TGTGCCAGCACCCGTTCCGGGACAGGGATCCACGAGCAGTACTTC. It specifies CASTRSGTGIHEQYF. Drawing the rest from reference TRBV28 and TRBJ2-7, the complete variable domain is DVKVTQSSRYLVKRTGEKVFLECVQDMDHENMFWYRQDPGLGLRLIYFSYDVKMKEKGDIPEGYSVSREKKERFSLILESASTNQTSMYLCASTRSGTGIHEQYFGPGTRLTVT.

This chain links TRBV11-3 with TRBJ1-6; D ambiguous. Trimming removed 3 bases at V and 8 bases at J, with 5 bases between. The CDR3 is 12 amino acids. Germline V CDR1 and CDR2: SGHNT, YENEEA. The CDR3 loop reads CASSFSDSPLHF. CDR3 sequence (DNA): TGTGCCAGCAGCTTCTCGGATTCACCCCTCCACTTT.

V and J are TRBV29-1 and TRBJ1-4; D not resolved. The CDR3 totals 14 residues. V was clipped by 5 bases and J by 8 bases, with 18 bases between them. CDR1 and CDR2 from the germline V gene are SQVTM and ANQGSEA. As DNA, the CDR3 is TGCAGCGTTCTCGAATCCGCTCCCCTGGAAAAACTGTTTTTT. This sequence encodes CSVLESAPLEKLFF.

CDR3: CASSSDGRGTDTQYF. The CDR3, as DNA: TGTGCCAGCAGCTCCGACGGGAGGGGCACAGATACGCAGTATTTT. The genes are TRBV7-9 and TRBJ2-3, with 8 bases lining up with TRBD2. The ends lost 4 bases at V and 1 base at J; junction bases unmatched: 4. This CDR3 comprises 15 residues. CDR1 and CDR2 (germline): SEHNR, FQNEAQ (reference sequence). The entire variable domain, with the rest obtained from reference TRBV7-9 and TRBJ2-3, is as follows: DTGVSQNPRHKITKRGQNVTFRCDPISEHNRLYWYRQTLGQGPEFLTYFQNEAQLEKSRLLSDRFSAERPKGSFSTLEIQRTEQGDSAMYLCASSSDGRGTDTQYFGPGTRLTVL.